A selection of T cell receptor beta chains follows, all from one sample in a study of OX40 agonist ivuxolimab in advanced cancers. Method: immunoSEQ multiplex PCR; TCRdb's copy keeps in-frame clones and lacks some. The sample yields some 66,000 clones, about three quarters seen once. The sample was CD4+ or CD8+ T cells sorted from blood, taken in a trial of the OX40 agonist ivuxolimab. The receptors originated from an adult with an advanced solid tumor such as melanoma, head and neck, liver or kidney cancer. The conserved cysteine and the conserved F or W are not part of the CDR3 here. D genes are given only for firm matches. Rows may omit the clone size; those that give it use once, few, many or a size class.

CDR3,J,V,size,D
ASSSFRERGSEAF,TRBJ1-1,TRBV7-9,once,NA
ASSRDRGTDTQY,TRBJ2-3,TRBV5-4,NA,TRBD1
SVGQGNTGELF,TRBJ2-2,TRBV29-1,NA,TRBD1
ASSHPGTLNPQPQH,TRBJ1-5,TRBV4-1,NA,NA
ASRTRGYQPQH,TRBJ1-5,TRBV28,NA,NA
ASSPWVAGGDSYEQY,TRBJ2-7,TRBV28,NA,TRBD2
ASSHQQGGGEKLF,TRBJ1-4,TRBV4-2,NA,TRBD1
ASSLGTTTQPQH,TRBJ1-5,TRBV5-8,NA,NA
ASSLTQGGYEQY,TRBJ2-7,TRBV5-5,NA,TRBD2
ASSQNPGTGQEKLF,TRBJ1-4,TRBV4-2,NA,NA
ASSNSPTNEKLF,TRBJ1-4,TRBV18,NA,NA
SVGEEYTEAF,TRBJ1-1,TRBV29-1,NA,NA
ASSEALPGTSGVTDTQY,TRBJ2-3,TRBV2,NA,TRBD2
ASSSRGIFATDTQY,TRBJ2-3,TRBV5-1,few,NA
ASSVAPSSTDTQY,TRBJ2-3,TRBV9,NA,NA
ASSYGQGFSPLH,TRBJ1-6,TRBV6-6,few,TRBD1
ASSLSAGVTDTQY,TRBJ2-3,TRBV7-3,NA,TRBD2
TGTGMNTEAF,TRBJ1-1,TRBV30,few,TRBD1
ASSSGPFNQPQH,TRBJ1-5,TRBV27,NA,NA
ASSPLAGGLVGTGELF,TRBJ2-2,TRBV11-1,NA,TRBD2
ASSLEVARNEQF,TRBJ2-1,TRBV5-1,NA,NA
ASSGLGSNQPQH,TRBJ1-5,TRBV2,NA,NA
SVERLDMGEQF,TRBJ2-1,TRBV29-1,once,NA
ASSFLGSLNTEAF,TRBJ1-1,TRBV11-2,NA,NA